This T cell receptor beta chain came from a study of blood T cell repertoires in COVID-19. Study as a whole: Material from acute and convalescent COVID-19 was sourced from the United States, Italy and Spain. In each case, the material was cDNA or gDNA derived from T cells, B-cell-depleted T cells, or PBMCs.

The germline V and J ends were trimmed by 5 bases and 4 bases, with 8 bases remaining between them. The germline CDR1 and CDR2 sequences are LNHDA and SQIVND (reference sequence). The CDR3 contains 12 residues. Libraries were prepared by immunoSEQ multiplex PCR; TCRdb keeps only in-frame clonotypes and omits some of them. The sample has 75,000 to 90,000 clones, 91% seen once; the top ten hold under 2%. The sequencing input was peripheral blood. The sequence came from a woman between 45 and 65 years old in a cohort sampled during active COVID-19. The chain employs TRBV19 and TRBJ1-2; TRBD1 might be the D (5 bases). The CDR3 DNA is TGTGCCAGTAGTCCAAGGGGCTATGGCTACACCTTC. It specifies CASSPRGYGYTF. Full variable domain (outside the CDR3, taken from reference TRBV19 and TRBJ1-2): DGGITQSPKYLFRKEGQNVTLSCEQNLNHDAMYWYRQDPGQGLRLIYYSQIVNDFQKGDIAEGYSVSREKKESFPLTVTSAQKNPTAFYLCASSPRGYGYTFGSGTRLTVV.